The rows below give T cell receptor beta chains drawn from one sample of a study of T cell responses to AZD1222 COVID-19 vaccine. TCRdb's copy holds only in-frame clones and misses some; the assay was immunoSEQ multiplex PCR. The top ten hold approximately 3% of the sample, which has approximately 160,000 clones, 90% seen once. The sample here was peripheral blood, taken on day 0 of AZD1222 vaccination. The receptors here all came from an adult in good health. CDR3s include the opening cysteine and the closing phenylalanine or tryptophan. The D gene is left open where the match is weak. Clone size is given for some rows only: seen once, a few or many times, or a class if the clone is expanded.

D	size	V	J	DNA	CDR3
NA	NA	TRBV3-1/TRBV3-2	TRBJ2-4	TGTGCCAGCAGCCCACTCGCTTGGCGACTAGCCAAAAACATTCAGTACTTC	CASSPLAWRLAKNIQYF
TRBD1	once	TRBV9	TRBJ2-1	TGTGCCAGCAGCGTAACCGCTTCAGGGGGCCGCAATGAGCAGTTCTTC	CASSVTASGGRNEQFF
TRBD2	NA	TRBV23-1	TRBJ2-1	TGCGCCAGCAGTCATGGGCGAGCGGGGGGACCTTACAATGAGCAGTTCTTC	CASSHGRAGGPYNEQFF
NA	NA	TRBV2	TRBJ2-5	TGTGCCAGCAGCCAAGAAGAGACCCAGTACTTC	CASSQEETQYF
TRBD1	NA	TRBV5-1	TRBJ2-2	TGCGCCAGCAGACCGGACAGGGCGAACACCGGGGAGCTGTTTTTT	CASRPDRANTGELFF
TRBD1	NA	TRBV5-6	TRBJ2-3	TGTGCCAGCAGCCGGACAGGGGAAGATACGCAGTATTTT	CASSRTGEDTQYF
NA	NA	TRBV5-6	TRBJ2-3	TGTGCCAGCAGCTTGGTATCAGCTAGGGCTGTCCTCAGCACAGATACGCAGTATTTT	CASSLVSARAVLSTDTQYF
NA	NA	TRBV6-1	TRBJ2-3	TGTGCCAGCAGTGAGGGTCACTCTAGCACAGATACGCAGTATTTT	CASSEGHSSTDTQYF
NA	NA	TRBV10-2	TRBJ2-1	TGCGCCAGCAGTGAGGGGCAGGGATACAATGAGCAGTTCTTC	CASSEGQGYNEQFF
TRBD1	NA	TRBV19	TRBJ1-2	TGTGCCAGTAGCCCCGAGACAGGGATTCACTATGGCTACACCTTC	CASSPETGIHYGYTF
NA	NA	TRBV6-5	TRBJ2-5	TGTGCCAGCGTAAAGGCAGGCCCGGGGGCGACCCAGTACTTC	CASVKAGPGATQYF
NA	NA	TRBV5-6	TRBJ1-2	TGTGCCAGCAGCTTGGACACGCGTACTATGAGTTACACCTTC	CASSLDTRTMSYTF
TRBD1	NA	TRBV18	TRBJ2-5	TGTGCCAGCTCACCAGGACAGGGGGCTAGCGGGGAGACCCAGTACTTC	CASSPGQGASGETQYF
TRBD2	NA	TRBV19	TRBJ2-1	TGTGCCAGTAGCCGACTAGCGGGGTTAGGGGAGCAGTTCTTC	CASSRLAGLGEQFF
TRBD2	NA	TRBV5-4	TRBJ2-7	TGTGCCAGCAGCTTGCCCAGCGGGGGAGCGGGGCAGTACTTC	CASSLPSGGAGQYF
NA	NA	TRBV6-5	TRBJ2-3	TGTGCCAGCAGTTTCCGAGGGGAATACACAGATACGCAGTATTTT	CASSFRGEYTDTQYF
NA	NA	TRBV9	TRBJ2-7	TGTGCCAGCAGCGTAGGCTCAGGGAGTGAGGAGCAGTACTTC	CASSVGSGSEEQYF
TRBD2	NA	TRBV7-8	TRBJ2-2	TGTGCCAGCAGCCTCCTAGCGGGGGGTAGGACCGGGGAGCTGTTTTTT	CASSLLAGGRTGELFF
TRBD1	NA	TRBV5-6	TRBJ2-5	TGTGCCAGCAGGCCTACAGGGGGCGGGGAGACCCAGTACTTC	CASRPTGGGETQYF
NA	few	TRBV4-1	TRBJ1-1	TGCGCCAGCAGCCAGGGGGCTAGGAACACTGAAGCTTTCTTT	CASSQGARNTEAFF
NA	once	TRBV6-2/TRBV6-3	TRBJ1-4	TGTGCCAGCAGTTACTCGGTATCCCCGGAAAAACTGTTTTTT	CASSYSVSPEKLFF
NA	NA	TRBV23-1	TRBJ2-3	TGCGCCAGCCCGATAGCGGCCACAGATACGCAGTATTTT	CASPIAATDTQYF
NA	NA	TRBV25-1	TRBJ2-1	TGTGCCAGCAGTGAATCCGGGCCCACCTACAATGAGCAGTTCTTC	CASSESGPTYNEQFF
NA	NA	TRBV5-1	TRBJ1-2	TGCGCCAGCAGCTTAGACAGCACCATTTGGGGCTACACCTTC	CASSLDSTIWGYTF
NA	NA	TRBV5-5	TRBJ2-1	TGTGCCAGCAGCTCGCCTGGGGGTGAGCAGTTCTTC	CASSSPGGEQFF
NA	NA	TRBV4-3	TRBJ1-5	TGCGCCAGCAGCCAAGTCCCGGGGTATCCCCAGCATTTT	CASSQVPGYPQHF
NA	NA	TRBV28	TRBJ1-1	TGTGCCAGCAGTTTAAGGAATTTTAGGGCTTTCTTT	CASSLRNFRAFF
NA	NA	TRBV6-1	TRBJ1-2	TGTGCCAGCAGTGACAGGGAGGAGGGCCTCTATGGCTACACCTTC	CASSDREEGLYGYTF
NA	once	TRBV27	TRBJ1-2	TGTGCCAGCAGTTTAAGGGGGGGACCCCTGTGGTATGGCTACACCTTC	CASSLRGGPLWYGYTF
NA	NA	TRBV10-2	TRBJ1-2	TGCGCCAGCAGTGACAGGGGTAACTATGGCTACACCTTC	CASSDRGNYGYTF
TRBD2	NA	TRBV19	TRBJ2-1	TGTGCCAGTAAAGAGCGGGGGGCCAACAATGAGCAGTTCTTC	CASKERGANNEQFF
NA	NA	TRBV9	TRBJ1-2	TGTGCCAGCAGCTCTAGGGCAGACGGCTACACCTTC	CASSSRADGYTF
NA	NA	TRBV24-1	TRBJ1-6	TGTGCCACCACCATTCCGGGGCTCAGCTCCTATAATTCACCCCTCCACTTT	CATTIPGLSSYNSPLHF